The source of this T cell receptor (beta chain) is a study of T cell changes during pregnancy in multiple sclerosis. J gave up 2 bases and V 7 bases, and 11 bases lay outside the gene matches. Germline V gives CDR1 ENHRY, CDR2 SYGVKD. CDR3 length: 15 residues. Clones were sequenced by immunoSEQ multiplex PCR, and TCRdb holds only the in-frame ones, with some missing. The sample holds fewer than 25,000 clones; about 89% are singletons and the top ten take around 0.69%. The material was CD4+ T cells from peripheral blood mononuclear cells, obtained in the third trimester of pregnancy. The clonotype originates from a female donor in good health, enrolled as a control in a pregnancy study. The chain uses TRBV10-3 and TRBJ2-7, with 7 nucleotides matching TRBD1. This CDR3 reads CAINSAGTDAYEQYF. The DNA of the CDR3 is TGTGCCATCAACTCAGCCGGGACAGACGCCTACGAGCAGTACTTC.